Listed below are T cell receptor beta chains from one sample, sequenced in a study of regulatory T cells in long-lasting Graves disease. One entry per CDR3 protein results from TCRdb running MiXCR on the multiplex PCR reads. The sample lists a few hundred thousand distinct CDR3 sequences, roughly 12% occurring once. The same sample was also studied in work on T cells in Graves' hyperthyroidism and ophthalmopathy.

The sample in question was peripheral blood mononuclear cells (PBMCs), obtained at new diagnosis, from a patient treated with antithyroid drugs. The source is a woman between 18 and 29 years old with Graves disease. The CDR3 runs from the conserved cysteine through the conserved F or W. Each record gives: V gene, J gene, clone size, D gene, CDR3 DNA, CDR3 protein. D genes are given only for firm matches. Only part of the rows carry a size: once, few, many, or a class if the clone is expanded.

TRBV6-1	TRBJ1-6	-	-	TGTGCCAGCATCGAGAGCTCCTATAATTCACCCCTCCACTTT	CASIESSYNSPLHF
TRBV5-1	TRBJ2-2	many	-	TGCGCCAGCAGATCCTTCCGGGGGCAGCAGGGGACCGGGGAGCTGTTTTTT	CASRSFRGQQGTGELFF
TRBV28	TRBJ2-7	many	-	TGTGCCAGCCGAATCATACAGGGAGTTATGCAGTACTTC	CASRIIQGVMQYF
TRBV7-2	TRBJ2-1	many	-	TGTGCCAGCAGCTTATCGGGAGCGCCGGGCAATGAGCAGTTCTTC	CASSLSGAPGNEQFF
TRBV11-3	TRBJ2-1	-	TRBD2	TGTGTCAACAGCTTTCGGGGGGAGATCTACAATGAGCAGTTCTTC	CVNSFRGEIYNEQFF
TRBV7-3	TRBJ2-3	many	TRBD2	TGTGCCAGCAGGTTGACTAGCGGGGGGGCCTCTACGCAGTATTTT	CASRLTSGGASTQYF
TRBV20-1	TRBJ2-1	many	-	TGCAGTGCCTTGGTAGCGTCCTACAATGAGCAGTTCTTC	CSALVASYNEQFF
TRBV5-1	TRBJ1-4	many	-	TGCGCCAGCAGTGGCAGCCCAACTAATGAAAAACTGTTTTTT	CASSGSPTNEKLFF
TRBV27	TRBJ1-4	many	-	TGTGCCAGCAGTTTATTTTCCAGCTCTACCGAAAAACTGTTTTTT	CASSLFSSSTEKLFF
TRBV5-5	TRBJ2-1	-	-	TGTGCCAGCAGCTTGGTGTCCCTCCCCGGGTCCTACAATGAGCAGTTCTTC	CASSLVSLPGSYNEQFF
TRBV6-9	TRBJ2-5	few	-	TGTGCCAGCAGTTACCGTTCCCGGCTAGCGTTTTCGGAAGAGACCCAGTACTTC	CASSYRSRLAFSEETQYF
TRBV20-1	TRBJ1-1	many	-	TGCAGTGCTAGAGATGATGAGAACACTGAAGCTTTCTTT	CSARDDENTEAFF